Shown below are 10 T cell receptor beta chains from a single sample sequenced in a study of shared clonotypes between healthy human individuals. Repertoires were generated with immunoSEQ multiplex PCR, while TCRdb's copy carries only in-frame clones and drops some. The sample includes about 660,000 clones, around 67% of them seen just once. Specimen: memory CD4+ T cells sorted from blood. The subset here: CD45RA-negative fraction. These receptors were obtained from a woman in her twenties or thirties in good health.

The V gene is TRBV18, the J gene TRBJ2-2, with 7 bases lining up with TRBD2. The germline gives CDR1 KGHSH, CDR2 LQKENI. Unmatched junction bases numbered 8, after V lost 3 bases and J lost 4 bases. The CDR3 runs 16 residues. The CDR3 reads CASSPANSGFTGELFF. CDR3 nucleotides: TGTGCCAGCTCACCGGCGAATAGCGGGTTCACCGGGGAGCTGTTTTTT.

In this sample, this clone turned up a few times. The rearrangement joins TRBV21-1 to TRBJ1-4. TRBV21-1 corresponds to a pseudogene. CDR3 size: 10 residues. The CDR3 here is CASSRRKLFF. The DNA for the CDR3 is TGTGCCAGCAGCAGGCGAAAACTGTTTTTT.

This clone was seen a handful of times. This chain connects TRBV2 to TRBJ2-6; D might be TRBD2 (5 bases). Trimming took 7 bases from V and 2 from J, leaving 9 bases between them. Germline CDR1 SNHLY, CDR2 FYNNEI. This CDR3 contains 14 residues. The CDR3 DNA sequence: TGTGCCAGCACCGGGAACCCTGGGGCCAACGTCCTGACTTTC. The encoded protein is CASTGNPGANVLTF.

The genes are TRBV28 and TRBJ2-2; TRBD2 matches 10 bases. The germline V gene encodes CDR1 MDHEN and CDR2 SYDVKM. The CDR3 extends over 16 amino acids. V trimming: 5 bases; J trimming: 7 bases; junction bases outside the gene matches: 10. CDR3 DNA sequence: TGTGCCAGCAGTCTTCCTAGCGGGAGAAGGAGCGGGGAGCTGTTTTTT. This encodes CASSLPSGRRSGELFF.

This chain uses TRBV9 with TRBJ2-2; 10 bases line up with TRBD1. V was clipped by 3 bases and J by 5 bases; unmatched bases: 10. The CDR3 sequence is 17 residues long. Germline V gene lookup returns CDR1 SGDLS and CDR2 YYNGEE. CDR3 coding DNA: TGTGCCAGCAGCGCACCGGGGACAGGGGACGGAACCGGGGAGCTGTTTTTT. It yields the protein CASSAPGTGDGTGELFF.

The chain joins TRBV19 to TRBJ2-1, with D tentatively TRBD2 (6 bases). V was cut by 3 bases and J by 10 bases, with 16 bases left in between. The CDR3 has 14 residues. Germline lookup yields CDR1 LNHDA and CDR2 SQIVND (reference sequence). The chain's CDR3 is CASSMNEGGGEQFF. CDR3 nucleotides: TGTGCCAGTAGTATGAACGAGGGAGGAGGCGAGCAGTTCTTC.

This CDR3 reads CASSPSGVGSYEQYF. CDR3 bases: TGTGCCAGTAGTCCCTCGGGGGTGGGGAGCTACGAGCAGTACTTC. This rearrangement joins TRBV19 to TRBJ2-7; D might be TRBD2 (6 bases). The ends were cut back, 5 bases at V and 3 bases at J, with 17 bases in the middle. The CDR3 is 15 amino acids. The germline CDR1 and CDR2 sequences are LNHDA and SQIVND (reference sequence).

The chain couples TRBV5-1 to TRBJ2-5; TRBD1 is a possible D gene (6 bases). The J call may not be correct, given that the DNA end is closer to TRBJ2-7. This CDR3 contains 14 residues. Germline lookup yields CDR1 SGHRS and CDR2 YFSETQ. The CDR3 sequence is CASSLSTGSYEQYF. The CDR3 bases are TGCGCCAGCAGCCTTTCGACAGGTTCCTACGAGCAGTACTTC.

The rearrangement joins TRBV14 to TRBJ1-2; no reliable D call. The length of the CDR3 is 14 residues. The germline V gene encodes CDR1 SGHDN and CDR2 FVKESK. Trimming removed 0 bases at V and 8 bases at J, with 13 bases between. CDR3 DNA sequence: TGTGCCAGCAGCCAAGATCGGGCGTACTCCGGCTACACCTTC. This translates into CASSQDRAYSGYTF.

The chain is built from TRBV25-1 and TRBJ2-1; D may correspond to TRBD1 or TRBD2 (5 bases each). The CDR3 extends over 14 amino acids. V lost 4 bases and J lost 6, with 13 bases in between. Germline V lookup: CDR1 MGHDK, CDR2 SYGVNS. The CDR3 here is CASSGGTTSNEQFF. The CDR3 DNA sequence: TGTGCCAGCAGTGGTGGGACGACGAGCAATGAGCAGTTCTTC.